This is a list of T cell receptor beta chains from one sample in a study of T cell responses to AZD1222 COVID-19 vaccine. TCRdb's table, derived via immunoSEQ multiplex PCR, lists solely in-frame clones and lacks some. The sample lists some 120,000 clones, 80% to 90% seen once, with 3% to 4% in the top ten. The source was peripheral blood, collected on day 0 of MenACWY control vaccination. These receptors were collected from an adult in good health. CDR3s include the opening cysteine and the closing phenylalanine or tryptophan. D genes are given only for firm matches. Clone size, where shown, is once, few, many, or a class for clones that have expanded.

j_call v_call clone_size d_call cdr3_aa cdr3_nt
TRBJ1-4 TRBV4-3 once - CASSQDPTPGRANPSGEKLFF TGCGCCAGCAGCCAAGACCCCACCCCCGGAAGGGCCAACCCCTCTGGTGAAAAACTGTTTTTT
TRBJ1-5 TRBV27 once TRBD1 CASSSTSRTGGTLIYSNQPQHF TGTGCCAGCAGTTCCACCTCCCGGACAGGGGGCACTCTTATATATAGCAATCAGCCCCAGCATTTT
TRBJ2-1 TRBV9 - - CASSVTGQLNEQFF TGTGCCAGCAGCGTAACAGGGCAACTGAATGAGCAGTTCTTC
TRBJ2-7 TRBV6-5 - - CASGQMGYEQYF TGTGCCAGCGGGCAAATGGGGTACGAGCAGTACTTC
TRBJ1-2 TRBV28 - - CASSLSMVYGYTF TGTGCCAGCAGTTTATCGATGGTCTATGGCTACACCTTC
TRBJ2-3 TRBV10-3 - - CAISEQGSTDTQYF TGTGCCATCAGTGAACAGGGTAGCACAGATACGCAGTATTTT
TRBJ2-7 TRBV5-1 - TRBD2 CASSWGLADSSYEQYF TGCGCCAGCAGCTGGGGACTAGCGGATAGCTCCTACGAGCAGTACTTC
TRBJ2-5 TRBV29-1 - TRBD1 CSTTTGRETQYF TGCAGCACCACGACAGGGAGAGAGACCCAGTACTTC
TRBJ1-2 TRBV6-8 few - CASSYGSVHRNNYGYTF TGTGCCAGCAGTTACGGTTCCGTCCACAGAAATAACTATGGCTACACCTTC
TRBJ2-3 TRBV7-9 - - CASSFGQTDTQYF TGTGCCAGCAGCTTTGGCCAAACAGATACGCAGTATTTT
TRBJ1-2 TRBV18 - - CASSGRTYGYTF TGTGCCAGCTCAGGGCGGACCTATGGCTACACCTTC
TRBJ1-1 TRBV30 - - CAWSDRTEAFF TGTGCCTGGAGTGACAGAACTGAAGCTTTCTTT
TRBJ1-5 TRBV6-6 - - CASSYGRQPNQPQHF TGTGCCAGCAGTTACGGCCGACAGCCCAATCAGCCCCAGCATTTT
TRBJ2-7 TRBV6-2/TRBV6-3 - TRBD2 CASSYSAGGQNEQYF TGTGCCAGCAGTTACTCGGCGGGGGGGCAAAACGAGCAGTACTTC
TRBJ2-2 TRBV7-9 - - CASSSRQGGTGELFF TGTGCCAGCAGCTCAAGACAGGGAGGAACCGGGGAGCTGTTTTTT
TRBJ1-4 TRBV3-1/TRBV3-2 - TRBD1 CASSPNTGAFEEKLFF TGTGCCAGCAGTCCAAACACAGGGGCCTTTGAGGAAAAACTGTTTTTT
TRBJ2-5 TRBV12-3/TRBV12-4 - - CASSATGETQYF TGTGCCAGCAGTGCCACAGGGGAGACCCAGTACTTC
TRBJ2-7 TRBV2 once - CATRVGTYEQYF TGTGCCACCAGAGTCGGGACCTACGAGCAGTACTTC
TRBJ2-7 TRBV30 - - CAWSVWTASLQYF TGTGCCTGGAGTGTTTGGACTGCCTCGCTGCAGTACTTC
TRBJ2-7 TRBV6-2/TRBV6-3 - TRBD1 CASSFPGQATEQYF TGTGCCAGCAGTTTCCCGGGACAGGCTACGGAGCAGTACTTC
TRBJ1-2 TRBV7-8 - - CASSLAVSNYGYTF TGTGCCAGCAGCTTAGCCGTCAGTAACTATGGCTACACCTTC
TRBJ1-2 TRBV5-5 - TRBD1 CASSLQGAYGYTF TGTGCCAGCAGCTTGCAGGGGGCCTATGGCTACACCTTC
TRBJ2-5 TRBV5-1 - TRBD1 CASSLVTGGQETQYF TGCGCCAGCAGCTTGGTGACAGGGGGCCAAGAGACCCAGTACTTC
TRBJ1-6 TRBV3-1/TRBV3-2 - - CASSYGRGDSPLHF TGTGCCAGCAGCTACGGGAGGGGTGACTCACCCCTCCACTTT
TRBJ1-1 TRBV19 - - CASSISAKNTEAFF TGTGCCAGTAGTATATCGGCCAAGAACACTGAAGCTTTCTTT
TRBJ2-2 TRBV27 - TRBD2 CASSRSRLAGVGSTGELFF TGTGCCAGCAGTAGGTCTCGGCTAGCGGGGGTAGGGTCGACCGGGGAGCTGTTTTTT
TRBJ2-3 TRBV3-1/TRBV3-2 - TRBD2 CASSQVPGLATDTQYF TGTGCCAGCAGCCAAGTTCCGGGACTAGCCACAGATACGCAGTATTTT
TRBJ2-3 TRBV18 - TRBD1 CASSIGTAKTDTQYF TGTGCCAGCTCAATCGGGACAGCAAAAACAGATACGCAGTATTTT